This TCR beta chain derives from a study of T-cell reconstitution after alpha-beta-depleted transplantation in children. For TCRbeta, the library was prepared with unique molecular identifiers. TCRdb fed the PCR reads into MiXCR, producing one record per CDR3 protein. The profile shows about 540,000 distinct CDR3 sequences, around 16% of them singletons. The length of the CDR3 is 14 residues. The V and J ends lost 0 bases and 3 bases respectively, with 12 bases between them. Germline V lookup: CDR1 DFQATT, CDR2 SNEGSKA (reference sequence). This material consisted of PBMCs from the stem cell graft donor, taken from the stem cell graft. This rearrangement joins TRBV20-1 to TRBJ2-7; D may be TRBD1 (5 bases). The receptor was derived from a human donor who donated a stem cell graft to a child with acute lymphoblastic leukemia. The CDR3 is CSARDPDILYEQYF. CDR3 sequence (DNA): TGCAGTGCTAGAGATCCGGACATCCTCTACGAGCAGTACTTC.